A selection of T cell receptor beta chains follows, all from one sample in a study of T cells in Graves' hyperthyroidism and ophthalmopathy. One entry per CDR3 protein, called by TCRdb with MiXCR from the multiplex PCR reads. The repertoire includes roughly 170,000 distinct CDR3 sequences, approximately 17% of them detected once, and roughly 30% sits in the top ten. Sequencing input: blood. The source is a woman in her fifties or sixties with Graves' hyperthyroidism. The CDR3 runs from the conserved cysteine through the conserved F or W. The D gene is left open where the match is weak. Part of the rows lack a size; the others show once, few, many or a class for expanded clones.

d_call,clone_size,v_call,j_call,cdr3_aa,cdr3_nt
.,.,TRBV11-2,TRBJ2-7,CASSFNGEQYF,TGTGCCAGCAGCTTTAACGGGGAGCAGTACTTC
TRBD1,many,TRBV11-3,TRBJ2-1,CASSFGTAYNEQFF,TGTGCCAGCAGCTTTGGGACAGCCTACAATGAGCAGTTCTTC
TRBD2,many,TRBV6-1,TRBJ2-7,CASSYGIVGGGVYEQYF,TGTGCCAGCAGTTACGGGATAGTGGGCGGGGGGGTCTACGAGCAGTACTTC
TRBD2,many,TRBV18,TRBJ2-1,CASSAGVYNEQFF,TGTGCCAGCTCTGCGGGGGTATACAATGAGCAGTTCTTC
.,many,TRBV2,TRBJ2-7,CASGASGTVTYEQYF,TGTGCCAGCGGTGCTTCCGGGACCGTGACCTACGAGCAGTACTTC
TRBD2,many,TRBV28,TRBJ2-7,CASTLWGEGDEQYF,TGTGCCAGCACCCTTTGGGGGGAGGGTGACGAGCAGTACTTC
.,many,TRBV27,TRBJ1-6,CASRMLLGDNSPLHF,TGTGCCAGCAGGATGCTTCTAGGGGATAATTCACCCCTCCACTTT
.,few,TRBV4-1,TRBJ2-7,CASSQTPASEQYF,TGCGCCAGCAGCCAAACCCCGGCGAGCGAGCAGTACTTC
.,.,TRBV5-5,TRBJ2-5,CASSPWTDQETQYF,TGTGCCAGCAGCCCCTGGACAGACCAAGAGACCCAGTACTTC
TRBD1,few,TRBV20-1,TRBJ1-5,CSARDLTGAGFNQPQHF,TGCAGTGCTAGAGACTTGACAGGGGCCGGGTTCAATCAGCCCCAGCATTTT
.,many,TRBV27,TRBJ1-5,CASSLSRGVNQPQHF,TGTGCCAGCAGTTTATCCCGCGGAGTAAATCAGCCCCAGCATTTT
.,many,TRBV3-1,TRBJ1-1,CASSQERDWGTEAFF,TGTGCCAGCAGCCAGGAACGAGATTGGGGGACTGAAGCTTTCTTT
.,many,TRBV27,TRBJ1-1,CASRDDGNTEAFF,TGTGCCAGCAGGGACGACGGAAACACTGAAGCTTTCTTT
.,many,TRBV7-2,TRBJ2-7,CASSLSALKGYEQYF,TGTGCCAGCAGCTTGTCAGCCCTTAAGGGGTACGAGCAGTACTTC
.,many,TRBV7-3,TRBJ2-2,CASSRTDTGELFF,TGTGCCAGCAGCCGGACAGACACCGGGGAGCTGTTTTTT
.,many,TRBV19,TRBJ1-5,CASSMEWGISNQPQHF,TGTGCCAGTAGTATGGAGTGGGGTATTAGCAATCAGCCCCAGCATTTT
.,many,TRBV12-3/TRBV12-4,TRBJ2-1,CASSYRSTYNEQFF,TGTGCCAGCAGCTACAGGTCAACTTACAATGAGCAGTTCTTC
TRBD1,many,TRBV7-9,TRBJ2-7,CASSLLGTGVLYEQYF,TGTGCCAGCAGCCTACTAGGGACAGGGGTCTTATACGAGCAGTACTTC
.,.,TRBV24-1,TRBJ1-2,CATSGGAGSGYTF,TGTGCCACCAGCGGGGGCGCCGGTTCTGGCTACACCTTC
.,.,TRBV15,TRBJ1-1,CATTNFGGSTEAFF,TGTGCCACTACTAACTTTGGGGGAAGCACTGAAGCTTTCTTT
.,.,TRBV20-1,TRBJ1-2,CSASGGDELNYGYTF,TGCAGTGCTAGCGGAGGGGACGAATTAAACTATGGCTACACCTTC
.,many,TRBV27,TRBJ2-7,CASSLIGGEQYF,TGTGCCAGCAGTTTAATAGGGGGGGAGCAGTACTTC
TRBD2,.,TRBV5-1,TRBJ2-5,CASSLRTSGGETQYF,TGCGCCAGCAGCTTACGGACTAGCGGGGGTGAGACCCAGTACTTC
TRBD1,.,TRBV30,TRBJ2-7,CAWSRDRGLYEQYF,TGTGCCTGGAGTAGGGACAGGGGGCTTTACGAGCAGTACTTC
TRBD1,many,TRBV7-8,TRBJ1-1,CASSRRTGAGAAAFF,TGTGCCAGCAGCCGCCGGACAGGTGCTGGCGCGGCGGCTTTCTTT